These 11 T cell receptor beta chains share one sample of origin, sequenced in a study of OX40 agonist ivuxolimab in advanced cancers. Libraries were prepared by immunoSEQ multiplex PCR; TCRdb keeps only in-frame clonotypes and omits some of them. Of some 65,000 clones in the sample, about nine tenths were seen once. The sample in question was CD4+ or CD8+ T cells sorted from blood, obtained in a trial of the OX40 agonist ivuxolimab. The receptors derive from an adult with an advanced solid tumor such as melanoma, head and neck, liver or kidney cancer.

This chain joins TRBV11-2 and TRBJ2-2; D gene uncertain. CDR1 SGHAT and CDR2 FQNNGV come from the germline V gene. The CDR3 consists of 14 residues. Trimming removed 8 bases from V and 0 bases from J, with 10 bases in between. The CDR3 DNA reads as TGTGCCAGCGGGGTCCGGCCGAACACCGGGGAGCTGTTTTTT. Its protein product is CASGVRPNTGELFF.

This chain uses TRBV5-1 with TRBJ2-7; D is undetermined. Deletions cut 4 bases from V and 6 bases from J, with 17 bases between. This CDR3 is built from 14 residues. Germline CDR1 and CDR2: SGHRS and YFSETQ. The CDR3 DNA follows: TGCGCCAGCAGCCCCGGGTCCAGTGGATCCGAGCAGTACTTC. Its protein is CASSPGSSGSEQYF.

This chain uses TRBV7-2 with TRBJ1-3; 10 nucleotides agree with TRBD1. The CDR3 runs to 15 residues. CDR1 is SGHTA, CDR2 FQGNSA, per germline. The junction had 5 bases not matched to a gene; V was cut back by 5 bases and J by 4 bases. The CDR3 is CASSRQGAPGNTIYF. In nucleotides, the CDR3 is TGTGCCAGCAGCCGACAGGGGGCGCCGGGAAACACCATATATTTT.

V usage is TRBV9 and J usage is TRBJ1-4; unclear D gene. The CDR3 runs 16 residues. The ends were cut back, 2 bases at V and 4 bases at J, with 15 bases in the middle. Germline V lookup: CDR1 SGDLS, CDR2 YYNGEE. The CDR3 nucleotides read TGTGCCAGCAGCGTCACACCCCGCGAGGGTAATGAAAAACTGTTTTTT. This translates into CASSVTPREGNEKLFF.

The V and J genes are TRBV5-4 and TRBJ1-5; D is possibly TRBD1 (5 bases). The V and J ends lost 0 bases and 7 bases respectively, with 11 bases between them. Per germline, CDR1 SGHNT and CDR2 YYREEE (reference sequence). CDR3 length equals 14 residues. CDR3 DNA: TGTGCCAGCAGCTTGGATAAGGGGAGGCAGCCCCAGCATTTT. Its translation: CASSLDKGRQPQHF.

This sequence joins TRBV2 and TRBJ1-1, with TRBD1 as a possible D gene (5 bases). The CDR3 consists of 13 residues. V shed 4 bases and J shed 5 bases, with 11 bases lying between them. Germline CDR1 and CDR2: SNHLY and FYNNEI. The chain's CDR3 is CASSVAGQTEAFF. The CDR3 DNA sequence: TGTGCCAGCAGTGTGGCAGGGCAAACTGAAGCTTTCTTT.

The chain uses TRBV10-3 and TRBJ2-1; D unresolved. Trimming stripped 4 bases from V and 4 bases from J, with 5 bases between. The CDR3 extends over 12 amino acids. Germline-derived CDR1 and CDR2 are ENHRY and SYGVKD. CDR3 bases: TGTGCCATCAGTGCCGGGTACAATGAGCAGTTCTTC. The encoded protein is CAISAGYNEQFF.

In nucleotides, the CDR3 is TGTGCCAGCAGCACCCTGACACCATTAGCCACTGAAGCTTTCTTT. This translates into CASSTLTPLATEAFF. The chain carries TRBV6-1 and TRBJ1-1; D ambiguous. The CDR3 is 15 amino acids. Deletions cut 6 bases from V and 4 bases from J, with 18 bases between. Germline lookup yields CDR1 MNHNS and CDR2 SASEGT.

This clone was counted once. The genes are TRBV6-1 and TRBJ1-2; 7 bases fit TRBD1. Germline assignment: CDR1 MNHNS and CDR2 SASEGT. CDR3 length: 14 residues. V shed 6 bases, J shed 2 bases, and the junction held 6 bases outside the gene matches. The CDR3: CASRGGQSNYGYTF. The CDR3 bases are TGTGCCAGCAGGGGGGGACAGTCCAACTATGGCTACACCTTC.

This chain connects TRBV10-3 to TRBJ2-2, with 7 bases identical to TRBD2. V shed 5 bases and J 1 base; nucleotides not matched to a gene: 4. The CDR3 is 15 residues long. CDR1 ENHRY and CDR2 SYGVKD come from the germline V gene. The CDR3 reads CAISTSAKNTGELFF. DNA for the CDR3: TGTGCCATCAGTACTAGCGCCAAGAACACCGGGGAGCTGTTTTTT.

The chain carries TRBV5-6 and TRBJ1-6, with TRBD1 identical over 10 bases. J was trimmed by 6 bases and V by 3 bases; bases with no gene match: 3. CDR1 and CDR2 (germline): SGHDT, YYEEEE. The CDR3 is made up of 15 amino acids. CDR3 in amino acids: CASSWGQGINSPLHF. The CDR3 nucleotides read TGTGCCAGCAGCTGGGGACAGGGGATTAATTCACCCCTCCACTTT. The complete variable domain, with remaining parts taken from reference TRBV5-6 and TRBJ1-6, reads DAGVTQSPTHLIKTRGQQVTLRCSPKSGHDTVSWYQQALGQGPQFIFQYYEEEERQRGNFPDRFSGHQFPNYSSELNVNALLLGDSALYLCASSWGQGINSPLHFGNGTRLTVT.